What follows are 6 T cell receptor beta chains derived from one specimen sequenced in a study of shared clonotypes between healthy human individuals. Generated by immunoSEQ multiplex PCR, the TCRdb table keeps only in-frame clones and is missing some. Of nearly 500,000 clones listed, less than 80% are singletons. Sequencing was done on a sample of PBMCs. The receptors were sampled from a woman aged 40-49 years in good health. Some clones in this sample may be carry-over from other donors' samples.

This sequence joins TRBV19 and TRBJ2-3; the D is unclear. CDR3 length: 15 residues. Trimming shortened V by 5 bases and J by 3 bases, and 15 bases separated the two germline ends. CDR1 is LNHDA and CDR2 is SQIVND in the germline V gene (reference sequence). The CDR3 DNA is TGTGCCAGTAGTGTTCGACTGGGAAGGACAGATACGCAGTATTTT. Translation gives CASSVRLGRTDTQYF.

This clone was seen many times. The V call is TRBV11-2, the J call TRBJ1-4; 8 bases line up with TRBD1. Germline V CDR1 and CDR2: SGHAT, FQNNGV. V dropped 1 base and J dropped 10; count of bases not matched to a gene: 2. The CDR3 loop spans 13 amino acids. This chain's CDR3 is CASSLGTGGKLFF. The DNA of the CDR3 is TGTGCCAGCAGCTTAGGTACAGGGGGAAAACTGTTTTTT.

With respect to this clone: This sample includes further DNA sequences coding for the same CDR3. V and J are TRBV29-1 and TRBJ2-6; D is uncertain. The CDR3 runs to 13 residues. Germline CDR1 reads SQVTM; CDR2 reads ANQGSEA. The ends were cut back, 1 base at V and 1 base at J, with 2 bases in the middle. The CDR3, as DNA: TGCAGCGTTGAAGTGTCTGGGGCCAACGTCCTGACTTTC. This encodes CSVEVSGANVLTF.

The chain recombines TRBV7-8 with TRBJ2-1; 8 nucleotides agree with TRBD2. V gave up 3 bases and J gave up 7 bases; unmatched junction bases: 8. The CDR3 spans 15 residues. The germline V gene encodes CDR1 SGHVS and CDR2 FQNEAQ. The CDR3 DNA follows: TGTGCCAGCAGCTTCGCGGGAGGAGCGGTAAATGAGCAGTTCTTC. Protein: CASSFAGGAVNEQFF.

This clone was picked up one time. The genes are TRBV7-2 and TRBJ1-6, with D perhaps TRBD1 (5 bases). Trimming removed 0 bases at V and 9 bases at J, with 9 bases between. The CDR3 sequence is 14 residues long. Germline values: CDR1 SGHTA, CDR2 FQGNSA. The CDR3 sequence: CASSLAGAGSPLHF. As DNA, the CDR3 is TGTGCCAGCAGCTTAGCAGGGGCTGGTTCACCCCTCCACTTT.

J is TRBJ2-3 and V is TRBV28, with no clear D. V gave up 6 bases and J gave up 8 bases, with 12 bases separating them. The CDR3 length is 12 residues. The germline CDR1 and CDR2 sequences are MDHEN and SYDVKM. The CDR3 loop reads CASRSPQSTQYF. Here the CDR3 DNA reads TGTGCCAGCAGATCCCCCCAAAGTACGCAGTATTTT.